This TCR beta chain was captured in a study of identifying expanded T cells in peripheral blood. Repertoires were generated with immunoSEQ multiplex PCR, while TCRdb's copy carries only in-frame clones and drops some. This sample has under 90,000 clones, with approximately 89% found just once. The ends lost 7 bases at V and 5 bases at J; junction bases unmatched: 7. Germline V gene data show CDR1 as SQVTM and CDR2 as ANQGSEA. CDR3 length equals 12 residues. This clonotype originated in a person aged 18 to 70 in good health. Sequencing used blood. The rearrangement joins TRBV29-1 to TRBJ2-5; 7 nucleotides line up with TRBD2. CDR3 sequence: CSGTGGGETQYF. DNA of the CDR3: TGCAGCGGAACCGGGGGAGGGGAGACCCAGTACTTC.